Sequencing of this T cell receptor beta chain was carried out in a study of control samples from healthy donors and cancer patients. The assay was immunoSEQ multiplex PCR, and TCRdb's table has in-frame clones only and misses some. The data show roughly 120,000 clones, roughly 90% seen once. This CDR3 is built from 16 residues. V trimming: 7 bases; J trimming: 5 bases; junction bases outside the gene matches: 16. Germline V lookup: CDR1 SGHVS, CDR2 FQNEAQ. The chain is built from TRBV7-8 and TRBJ1-1; 7 bases match TRBD1. The receptor comes from a woman aged 60-70 years with lung cancer. Specimen: PBMCs. The CDR3 DNA follows: TGTGCCAGCATCCCTGGTGTGGGTAGGGGGCCTACTGAAGCTTTCTTT. This encodes CASIPGVGRGPTEAFF.